This TCR beta chain appears in the sequencing data of a study of T cell responses to AZD1222 COVID-19 vaccine. Sequencing was performed with immunoSEQ multiplex PCR; in TCRdb, only in-frame clones are kept and a portion is missing. The sample gives about 160,000 clones, 90% of which show up once; approximately 3% is in the top ten. V trimming: 5 bases; J trimming: 5 bases; junction bases outside the gene matches: 8. This CDR3 comprises 16 residues. Germline assignment: CDR1 LNHDA and CDR2 SQIVND (reference sequence). The V and J genes are TRBV19 and TRBJ2-3, with 12 positions matching TRBD2. The clonotype comes from an adult who received the AZD1222 COVID-19 vaccine. The input for sequencing was peripheral blood, taken 28 days after the second AZD1222 dose. CDR3 amino acids: CASSPRLAGARDTQYF. Written as DNA, the CDR3 is TGTGCCAGTAGTCCCCGACTAGCGGGAGCGAGAGATACGCAGTATTTT.